This TCR beta chain was documented in a study of shared clonotypes between healthy human individuals. Study results and caveats: Investigators collected only blood, and repertoires in tissues likely differ.

The count of this clone is one. Its antigen is not known. V lost 4 bases and J 10 bases, leaving 10 bases between the germline ends. CDR1 is PRHDT and CDR2 is FYEKMQ in the germline V gene (reference sequence). The CDR3 contains 11 residues. Sequenced by immunoSEQ multiplex PCR; TCRdb stores in-frame clones only, minus some. This repertoire shows some 500,000 clones, around 96% found once; its top ten account for approximately 0.06%. The chain uses TRBV13 and TRBJ1-1; D remains ambiguous. The specimen sequenced was naive CD4+ T cells sorted from blood. The subset was: CD45RA+ positively selected. This receptor was identified in a woman under 40 in good health. CDR3 sequence reads: CASSYGGLAFF. Here the CDR3 DNA reads TGTGCCAGCAGCTACGGTGGATTAGCTTTCTTT. The full variable domain, completed using reference TRBV13 and TRBJ1-1, is AAGVIQSPRHLIKEKRETATLKCYPIPRHDTVYWYQQGPGQDPQFLISFYEKMQSDKGSIPDRFSAQQFSDYHSELNMSSLELGDSALYFCASSYGGLAFFGQGTRLTVV.